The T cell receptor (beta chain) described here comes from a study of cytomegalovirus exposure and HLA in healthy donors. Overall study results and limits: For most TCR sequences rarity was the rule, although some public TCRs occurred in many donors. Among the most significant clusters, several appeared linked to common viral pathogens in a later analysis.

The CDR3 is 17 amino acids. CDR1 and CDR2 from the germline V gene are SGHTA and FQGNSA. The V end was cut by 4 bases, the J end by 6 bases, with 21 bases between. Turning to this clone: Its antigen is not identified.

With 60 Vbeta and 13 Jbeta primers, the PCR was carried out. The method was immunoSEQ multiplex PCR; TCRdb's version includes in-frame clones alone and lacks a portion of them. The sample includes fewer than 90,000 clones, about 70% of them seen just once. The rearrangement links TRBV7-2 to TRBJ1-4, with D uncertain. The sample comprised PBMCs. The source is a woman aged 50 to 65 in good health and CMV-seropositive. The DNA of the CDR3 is TGTGCCAGCAGCTCAACGAGGGTTTCCCCATTGGATGAAAAACTGTTTTTT. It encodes CASSSTRVSPLDEKLFF.